This T cell receptor beta chain was sequenced for a study of CD8+ T cells in alopecia areata. General study results and limits: In lesional scalp, particularly from alopecia totalis/universalis, clonality was higher than in normal scalp.

Once RNA had been extracted, it was reverse transcribed into cDNA to act as the sequencing template. Measured with immunoSEQ multiplex PCR; TCRdb has only the in-frame clones, and not every one. The data contain about 110,000 clones, under 65% of them singletons. On this clone: Antigen: not known.

Trimming cost V 4 bases and J 0 bases, with 10 bases left between them. Germline assignment: CDR1 SNHLY and CDR2 FYNNEI. The CDR3 sequence is 15 residues long. PBMCs served as the source from which CD4+ and CD8+ T cells were sorted. The chain links TRBV2 to TRBJ2-1, with D perhaps TRBD1 or TRBD2 (5 bases each). The receptor was isolated from a human donor with alopecia areata. The source material was NKG2D-low CD8+ T cells sorted from blood. CDR3 protein: CASSGGPHSYNEQFF. The CDR3 nucleotides are TGTGCCAGCAGTGGGGGACCCCACTCCTACAATGAGCAGTTCTTC.